The next 22 T cell receptor beta chains were all read from a single sample in a study of shared T cell receptors in the human thymus. Here immunoSEQ multiplex PCR was the method, and the copy in TCRdb shows in-frame clones only, minus some. The sample lists fewer than 700,000 clones; 70% to 90% were seen once. This sample also appeared in a second study, on human thymus T cells.

Material: thymocytes. All receptors come from a boy younger than two with a congenital heart defect.

The V call is TRBV9, the J call TRBJ1-1, with no clear D. The V gene's germline CDR1 is SGDLS and CDR2 YYNGEE. The V end lost 3 bases, the J end lost 4 bases, and 13 bases lay between the germline ends. The CDR3 runs to 14 residues. The CDR3 protein is CASSEGLGVTEAFF. The CDR3 coding sequence is TGTGCCAGCAGCGAAGGTCTCGGGGTCACTGAAGCTTTCTTT.

This chain connects TRBV5-6 to TRBJ2-2, with 7 bases aligning to TRBD2. Losses at the gene ends were 1 base for V and 2 bases for J; bases not matched to a gene: 8. This CDR3 comprises 17 residues. Germline assignment: CDR1 SGHDT and CDR2 YYEEEE. Written as DNA, the CDR3 is TGTGCCAGCAGCTTGTTCTCCCCGGGAGGAAACACCGGGGAGCTGTTTTTT. Protein sequence: CASSLFSPGGNTGELFF.

V gene TRBV28 combines with J gene TRBJ1-2; TRBD1 aligns across 8 bases. The germline V gene has CDR1 MDHEN and CDR2 SYDVKM. V was clipped by 8 bases and J by 2 bases; unmatched bases: 7. The CDR3 is 14 residues long. In DNA, the CDR3 is TGTGCCAGCGCGGCGGGACAGGACAACTATGGCTACACCTTC. Its protein product is CASAAGQDNYGYTF.

The chain is built from TRBV30 and TRBJ2-7; TRBD2 matches 10 bases. Per the germline V gene, CDR1 is GTSNPN and CDR2 is SVGIG (reference sequence). V was pared by 2 bases and J by 2 bases, with 3 bases of the junction left unmatched. The CDR3 is 14 amino acids. The CDR3 loop is CAWSLGLAPYEQYF. CDR3 sequence (DNA): TGTGCCTGGAGTCTGGGACTAGCGCCCTACGAGCAGTACTTC.

V usage is TRBV28 and J usage is TRBJ2-1, with 9 bases matching TRBD1. The CDR3 totals 13 residues. J was trimmed by 4 bases and V by 10 bases; bases with no gene match: 5. The germline gives CDR1 MDHEN, CDR2 SYDVKM. For the CDR3, the DNA is TGTGCCACTCGGACAGGGGCTTACAATGAGCAGTTCTTC. Protein product: CATRTGAYNEQFF.

The rearrangement joins TRBV25-1 to TRBJ1-2; possibly TRBD1 for D (6 bases). The CDR3 totals 18 residues. Germline V gene sequence: CDR1 MGHDK, CDR2 SYGVNS. V was pared by 4 bases and J by 4 bases, with 25 bases between. This chain's CDR3 is CASSAGEGVGVGCYGYTF. DNA for the CDR3: TGTGCCAGCAGTGCCGGGGAGGGGGTCGGGGTTGGATGCTATGGCTACACCTTC.

The chain has TRBV28 and TRBJ1-2; D is perhaps TRBD1 (6 bases). Trimming removed 0 bases from V and 3 bases from J, with 11 bases in between. The CDR3 runs 15 residues. The germline V gene has CDR1 MDHEN and CDR2 SYDVKM. CDR3 nucleotide sequence: TGTGCCAGCAGTTTATGTGAGCGGGGGCACTATGGCTACACCTTC. The encoded protein is CASSLCERGHYGYTF.

The rearrangement links TRBV5-4 to TRBJ1-1, with TRBD1 matching 8 bases. This CDR3 comprises 18 residues. V gave up 3 bases and J gave up 0 bases; unmatched junction bases: 13. Germline values: CDR1 SGHNT, CDR2 YYREEE (reference sequence). In DNA form, the CDR3 reads TGTGCCAGCAGCTATTCCCTTACAGGGGGACGGATGAACACTGAAGCTTTCTTT. Translated: CASSYSLTGGRMNTEAFF. The full variable domain, in which reference TRBV5-4 and TRBJ1-1 provide the parts outside the CDR3, is ETGVTQSPTHLIKTRGQQVTLRCSSQSGHNTVSWYQQALGQGPQFIFQYYREEENGRGNFPPRFSGLQFPNYSSELNVNALELDDSALYLCASSYSLTGGRMNTEAFFGQGTRLTVV.

This clone has just one count. The chain recombines TRBV28 with TRBJ2-7, with 9 bases aligning to TRBD1. The germline V gene encodes CDR1 MDHEN and CDR2 SYDVKM. There are 15 residues in the CDR3. Trimming cost V 6 bases and J 6 bases; bases outside gene matches: 12. CDR3 loop: CASSPAPSDRGEQYF. The CDR3 DNA reads as TGTGCCAGCAGCCCCGCCCCCTCGGACAGGGGCGAGCAGTACTTC. The full variable domain, rest sourced from reference TRBV28 and TRBJ2-7, is DVKVTQSSRYLVKRTGEKVFLECVQDMDHENMFWYRQDPGLGLRLIYFSYDVKMKEKGDIPEGYSVSREKKERFSLILESASTNQTSMYLCASSPAPSDRGEQYFGPGTRLTVT.

This chain's CDR3 is CASSAGQFYEQYF. CDR3 bases: TGCGCCAGCAGCGCGGGACAGTTCTACGAGCAGTACTTC. The chain recombines TRBV5-1 with TRBJ2-7; perhaps TRBD1 as D (7 bases). Between the trimmed V and J ends, which lost 4 bases and 3 bases, there was a span of 11 bases. Per the germline V gene, CDR1 is SGHRS and CDR2 is YFSETQ. The CDR3 runs 13 residues.

The chain couples TRBV11-2 to TRBJ2-3, with 8 nucleotides matching TRBD1. This CDR3 contains 19 residues. Germline CDR1 SGHAT, CDR2 FQNNGV. Trimming took 2 bases from V and 1 from J; bases not matched to a gene: 14. The CDR3 DNA reads TGTGCCAGCAGCTTACCCCAACCCGACAGGGGAAGAGGCACAGATACGCAGTATTTT. Translated: CASSLPQPDRGRGTDTQYF.

V and J are TRBV2 and TRBJ1-5, with D perhaps TRBD1 (6 bases). Germline values: CDR1 SNHLY, CDR2 FYNNEI. Trimming shortened V by 7 bases and J by 1 base, and 11 bases separated the two germline ends. There are 14 residues in the CDR3. The CDR3: CASKGHQSNQPQHF. In DNA, the CDR3 is TGTGCCAGCAAGGGACACCAGAGCAATCAGCCCCAGCATTTT. Filled out from reference TRBV2 and TRBJ1-5, the complete variable domain reads EPEVTQTPSHQVTQMGQEVILRCVPISNHLYFYWYRQILGQKVEFLVSFYNNEISEKSEIFDDQFSVERPDGSNFTLKIRSTKLEDSAMYFCASKGHQSNQPQHFGDGTRLSIL.

A single count supports this clone. The chain uses TRBV6-1 and TRBJ1-4; 10 positions agree with TRBD1. Germline V gene lookup returns CDR1 MNHNS and CDR2 SASEGT. After removal of 2 bases from V and 5 bases from J, the junction contained 2 bases not matched to a gene. The CDR3 is 15 residues long. CDR3 sequence: CASSEWTGGNEKLFF. The CDR3 nucleotides read TGTGCCAGCAGTGAATGGACAGGGGGGAATGAAAAACTGTTTTTT.

V usage is TRBV13 and J usage is TRBJ2-7; TRBD2 agrees at 11 bases. The CDR3 length is 17 residues. V dropped 4 bases and J dropped 2; count of bases not matched to a gene: 10. In germline, CDR1 is PRHDT, CDR2 FYEKMQ (reference sequence). CDR3 amino acids: CASSSRRLAGLPYEQYF. In DNA form, the CDR3 reads TGTGCCAGCAGCTCCCGGCGACTAGCGGGATTGCCCTACGAGCAGTACTTC.

This sequence joins TRBV5-1 and TRBJ2-5; 13 bases agree with TRBD2. V shed 0 bases, J shed 2 bases, and the junction held 7 bases outside the gene matches. The CDR3 totals 18 residues. Germline V lookup: CDR1 SGHRS, CDR2 YFSETQ. The CDR3 DNA is TGCGCCAGCAGCTTGGGGGGGACTAGCGGGGTGGAACAAGAGACCCAGTACTTC. Translating gives CASSLGGTSGVEQETQYF.

The rearrangement links TRBV28 to TRBJ1-5; D is unresolved. Trimming took 1 base from V and 0 from J, leaving 10 bases between them. Germline CDR1 reads MDHEN; CDR2 reads SYDVKM. This CDR3 is built from 16 residues. CDR3 loop: CASSLYDGNSNQPQHF. The CDR3 region has the DNA TGTGCCAGCAGTTTATACGACGGGAATAGCAATCAGCCCCAGCATTTT.

The rearrangement uses TRBV5-6 and TRBJ2-7, with 9 bases identical to TRBD2. With V trimmed by 0 bases and J by 2 bases, 6 bases remained unmatched. This CDR3 spans 16 amino acids. Germline lookup yields CDR1 SGHDT and CDR2 YYEEEE. This chain's CDR3 is CASSLGEREVTYEQYF. CDR3 sequence (DNA): TGTGCCAGCAGCTTGGGGGAGCGGGAGGTCACCTACGAGCAGTACTTC.

The gene calls are TRBV4-3 and TRBJ2-5; the D is unclear. Germline CDR1 LGHNA, CDR2 YSLEER. CDR3 length: 14 amino acids. V was shortened by 0 bases and J by 5 bases, with 10 bases between the two germline ends. The DNA of the CDR3 is TGCGCCAGCAGCCAAGACCAGGTTTGGGAGACCCAGTACTTC. It yields the protein CASSQDQVWETQYF.

This rearrangement joins TRBV7-2 to TRBJ1-2, with 8 positions matching TRBD1. This CDR3 has 15 amino acids. CDR1 SGHTA and CDR2 FQGNSA come from the germline V gene. V trimming: 5 bases; J trimming: 8 bases; junction bases outside the gene matches: 13. CDR3 in DNA: TGTGCCAGCAGCCCGCTCCAGGGGGCGGTGAGGGGCTACACCTTC. Its protein is CASSPLQGAVRGYTF.

The rearrangement links TRBV27 to TRBJ1-5, with D maybe TRBD1 (6 bases). Germline values: CDR1 MNHEY, CDR2 SMNVEV (reference sequence). Deletions cut 4 bases from V and 5 bases from J, with 21 bases between. The CDR3 has 17 residues. The CDR3: CASSSQVGTSRHQPQHF. The CDR3 DNA is TGTGCCAGCAGTTCACAGGTCGGGACAAGTAGGCATCAGCCCCAGCATTTT.

This clone was picked up a small number of times. V is TRBV4-2 and J is TRBJ1-2; no reliable D call. CDR3 length: 16 residues. Between the trimmed V and J ends, which lost 4 bases and 4 bases, there was a span of 19 bases. Looked up from germline, CDR1 is LGHNA and CDR2 is YNFKEQ. CDR3 nucleotides: TGTGCCAGCAGCCGGGGAGGGAAGACGGTCGTCTATGGCTACACCTTC. Its protein product is CASSRGGKTVVYGYTF.

The chain recombines TRBV27 with TRBJ2-1; TRBD2 matches 8 bases. Looked up from germline, CDR1 is MNHEY and CDR2 is SMNVEV (reference sequence). V dropped 7 bases and J dropped 9; count of bases not matched to a gene: 14. The CDR3 covers 15 residues. The CDR3 region is CASTSRLATSLEQFF. In DNA, the CDR3 is TGTGCCAGCACCTCCAGACTAGCGACTAGCCTTGAGCAGTTCTTC.